The rows below give T cell receptor beta chains drawn from one sample of a study of cytomegalovirus exposure and HLA in healthy donors. Some clones are missing from TCRdb's copy, which holds only in-frame ones; the method was immunoSEQ multiplex PCR. The sample shows some 150,000 clones, 77% of them seen only once. The sample consisted of PBMCs. The origin of the receptors is a female donor in good health and CMV-seronegative. Both conserved end residues are part of each CDR3. Each record gives: V gene, clone size, J gene, D gene, CDR3 DNA, CDR3 protein. A D gene is named only where the DNA matches it firmly. For some rows the clone size is stated as once, few or many, or as a class when expanded; others skip it.

V gene: TRBV19; clone size: once; J gene: TRBJ2-7; D gene: -; CDR3 DNA: TGTGCCAGTAGTACGACAGGCTACTACGAGCAGTACTTC; CDR3 protein: CASSTTGYYEQYF
V gene: TRBV6-8; clone size: -; J gene: TRBJ2-1; D gene: TRBD2; CDR3 DNA: TGTGCCAGCTTGCTGAGGACTAGCGTCCGTGAGCAGTTCTTC; CDR3 protein: CASLLRTSVREQFF
V gene: TRBV29-1; clone size: -; J gene: TRBJ1-2; D gene: -; CDR3 DNA: TGCAGCGTTGGAGGTATCTATGGCTACACCTTC; CDR3 protein: CSVGGIYGYTF
V gene: TRBV28; clone size: -; J gene: TRBJ1-3; D gene: -; CDR3 DNA: TGTGCCAGCAGTTATCGAGACACCATATATTTT; CDR3 protein: CASSYRDTIYF
V gene: TRBV7-9; clone size: few; J gene: TRBJ2-7; D gene: TRBD2; CDR3 DNA: TGTGCCAGCAGCAAATCCGGGACTAGCGGGGGGGGTTTTTACGAGCAGTACTTC; CDR3 protein: CASSKSGTSGGGFYEQYF
V gene: TRBV6-5; clone size: -; J gene: TRBJ2-7; D gene: -; CDR3 DNA: TGTGCCAGCAGTTACGTGCAGGGGCCATCCCGCTACGAGCAGTACTTC; CDR3 protein: CASSYVQGPSRYEQYF
V gene: TRBV27; clone size: once; J gene: TRBJ2-7; D gene: -; CDR3 DNA: TGTGCTAGCAGTCCGGGGAGGGGGTTGGATACCTACGAGCAGTACTTC; CDR3 protein: CASSPGRGLDTYEQYF
V gene: TRBV6-1; clone size: many; J gene: TRBJ2-7; D gene: TRBD1; CDR3 DNA: TGTGCCAGCAGGCCCGGACAGGGTGGCTCCTACGAGCAGTACTTC; CDR3 protein: CASRPGQGGSYEQYF
V gene: TRBV7-8; clone size: -; J gene: TRBJ1-2; D gene: -; CDR3 DNA: TGTGCCAGCAGCCCCCGTTTCCTCAAACAGACTAACTATGGCTACACCTTC; CDR3 protein: CASSPRFLKQTNYGYTF
V gene: TRBV29-1; clone size: -; J gene: TRBJ2-1; D gene: TRBD2; CDR3 DNA: TGCAGCGGCACCGGGACTAGCGGGGCCTCCTACAATGAGCAGTTCTTC; CDR3 protein: CSGTGTSGASYNEQFF
V gene: TRBV6-6; clone size: few; J gene: TRBJ2-7; D gene: -; CDR3 DNA: TGTGCCAGCAGTTGGTCCGACAGCTCCTACGAGCAGTACTTC; CDR3 protein: CASSWSDSSYEQYF
V gene: TRBV28; clone size: -; J gene: TRBJ2-1; D gene: -; CDR3 DNA: TGTGCCAGCAGCCGAAAACTAGCTTCTGAGCAGTTCTTC; CDR3 protein: CASSRKLASEQFF
V gene: TRBV5-6; clone size: once; J gene: TRBJ1-1; D gene: TRBD1; CDR3 DNA: TGTGCCAGCAGCCGGTACAGGGGCGAAGCTTTCTTT; CDR3 protein: CASSRYRGEAFF
V gene: TRBV27; clone size: -; J gene: TRBJ2-3; D gene: -; CDR3 DNA: TGTGCCAGCAGTTTGGAGCCTCATGGTCTAGATACGCAGTATTTT; CDR3 protein: CASSLEPHGLDTQYF
V gene: TRBV5-1; clone size: few; J gene: TRBJ2-6; D gene: -; CDR3 DNA: TGCGCCAGCAGCTTCTCCGGTGGGGCCAACGTCCTGACTTTC; CDR3 protein: CASSFSGGANVLTF
V gene: TRBV5-6; clone size: few; J gene: TRBJ1-2; D gene: -; CDR3 DNA: TGTGCCAGCAGCTTGCAAGGGGCTTCCTATGGCTACACCTTC; CDR3 protein: CASSLQGASYGYTF
V gene: TRBV4-1; clone size: -; J gene: TRBJ2-1; D gene: -; CDR3 DNA: TGCGCCAGCAGCCAAGATTCCCGGACACCAGCCCTCTCCTACAATGAGCAGTTCTTC; CDR3 protein: CASSQDSRTPALSYNEQFF
V gene: TRBV9; clone size: -; J gene: TRBJ2-1; D gene: TRBD2; CDR3 DNA: TGTGCCAGCAGCGTAGCTCCGCGGGAGAGCGATGAGCAGTTCTTC; CDR3 protein: CASSVAPRESDEQFF
V gene: TRBV13; clone size: -; J gene: TRBJ1-1; D gene: -; CDR3 DNA: TGTGCCAGCAGCCCGGAGGCCCCATGGACTGAAGCTTTCTTT; CDR3 protein: CASSPEAPWTEAFF
V gene: TRBV14; clone size: -; J gene: TRBJ1-1; D gene: TRBD1; CDR3 DNA: TGTGCCAGCAGCTTCGGGAGGGGGCGAGGTGGACACACTGAAGCTTTCTTT; CDR3 protein: CASSFGRGRGGHTEAFF
V gene: TRBV27; clone size: once; J gene: TRBJ2-1; D gene: -; CDR3 DNA: TGTGCCAGCAGTTTACGGGGGAGTCGGGATGAGCAGTTCTTC; CDR3 protein: CASSLRGSRDEQFF
V gene: TRBV19; clone size: -; J gene: TRBJ1-5; D gene: -; CDR3 DNA: TGTGCCAGTGACGGGGGAGGTGGTGGTCAGCCCCAGCATTTT; CDR3 protein: CASDGGGGGQPQHF
V gene: TRBV5-1; clone size: once; J gene: TRBJ2-7; D gene: -; CDR3 DNA: TGCGCCAGCAGCAGGGGGGGGGCAGGGCAAGACTCCTACGAGCAGTACTTC; CDR3 protein: CASSRGGAGQDSYEQYF